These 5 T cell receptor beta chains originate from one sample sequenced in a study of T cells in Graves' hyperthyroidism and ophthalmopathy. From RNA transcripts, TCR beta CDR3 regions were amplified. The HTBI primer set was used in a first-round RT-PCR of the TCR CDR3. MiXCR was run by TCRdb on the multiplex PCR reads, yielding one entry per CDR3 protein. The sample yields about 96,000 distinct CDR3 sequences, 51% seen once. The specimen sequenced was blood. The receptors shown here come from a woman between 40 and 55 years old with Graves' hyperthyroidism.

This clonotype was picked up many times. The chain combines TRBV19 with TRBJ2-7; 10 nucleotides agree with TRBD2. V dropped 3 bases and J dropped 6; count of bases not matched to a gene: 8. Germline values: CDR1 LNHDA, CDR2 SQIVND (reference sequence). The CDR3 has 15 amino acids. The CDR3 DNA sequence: TGTGCCAGTAGTATCCAGCCGGGACTAGCGAGCGAGCAGTACTTC. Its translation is CASSIQPGLASEQYF.

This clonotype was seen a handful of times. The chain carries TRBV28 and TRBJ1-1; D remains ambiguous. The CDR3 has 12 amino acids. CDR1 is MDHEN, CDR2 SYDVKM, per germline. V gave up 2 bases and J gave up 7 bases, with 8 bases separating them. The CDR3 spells CASSLGRSEAFF. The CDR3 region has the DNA TGTGCCAGCAGTTTAGGGAGAAGTGAAGCTTTCTTT.

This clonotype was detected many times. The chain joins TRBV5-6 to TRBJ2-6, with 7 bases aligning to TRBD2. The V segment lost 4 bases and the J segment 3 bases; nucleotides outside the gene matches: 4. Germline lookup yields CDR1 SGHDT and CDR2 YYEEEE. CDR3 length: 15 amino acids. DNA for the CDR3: TGTGCCAGCAGCCCCGGACTAGTTGGGGCCAACGTCCTGACTTTC. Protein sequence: CASSPGLVGANVLTF. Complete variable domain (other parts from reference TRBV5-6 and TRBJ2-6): DAGVTQSPTHLIKTRGQQVTLRCSPKSGHDTVSWYQQALGQGPQFIFQYYEEEERQRGNFPDRFSGHQFPNYSSELNVNALLLGDSALYLCASSPGLVGANVLTFGAGSRLTVL.

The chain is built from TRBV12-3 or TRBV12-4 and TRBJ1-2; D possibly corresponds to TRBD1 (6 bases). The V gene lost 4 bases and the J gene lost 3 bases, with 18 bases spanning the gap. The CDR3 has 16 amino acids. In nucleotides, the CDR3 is TGTGCCAGCAGTTCCTGGACAGACCTATCGGACTATGGCTACACCTTC. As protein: CASSSWTDLSDYGYTF.

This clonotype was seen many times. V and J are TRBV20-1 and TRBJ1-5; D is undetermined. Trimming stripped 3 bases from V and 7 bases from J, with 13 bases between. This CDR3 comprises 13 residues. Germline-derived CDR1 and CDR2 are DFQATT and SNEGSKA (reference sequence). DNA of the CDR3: TGCAGTGCTAGTCGGGGTATTCAGCAGCCCCAGCATTTT. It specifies CSASRGIQQPQHF.